The 2 T cell receptor beta chains below were found in one sample sequenced in a study of blood T cell repertoires in COVID-19. The table came from immunoSEQ multiplex PCR; TCRdb's copy has only in-frame clones and leaves some out. Of roughly 90,000 clones in the sample, about 85% were seen once. Sequenced sample: peripheral blood. The receptor set was obtained from a man older than 75 with acute or convalescent COVID-19.

The genes are TRBV9 and TRBJ1-5, with D tentatively TRBD1 (5 bases). CDR1 and CDR2 from the germline V gene are SGDLS and YYNGEE. V was shortened by 0 bases and J by 5 bases, with 18 bases between the two germline ends. This CDR3 spans 17 amino acids. CDR3 DNA sequence: TGTGCCAGCAGCGTAGGCATCGGGCAGGGAGGCGATCAGCCCCAGCATTTT. It specifies CASSVGIGQGGDQPQHF. The full variable domain, with the rest looked up from reference TRBV9 and TRBJ1-5, is DSGVTQTPKHLITATGQRVTLRCSPRSGDLSVYWYQQSLDQGLQFLIQYYNGEERAKGNILERFSAQQFPDLHSELNLSSLELGDSALYFCASSVGIGQGGDQPQHFGDGTRLSIL.

This clone was observed a single time. The chain has TRBV20-1 and TRBJ1-5; 10 bases map to TRBD1. Germline V gene lookup returns CDR1 DFQATT and CDR2 SNEGSKA (reference sequence). After removal of 3 bases from V and 6 bases from J, the junction contained 8 bases not matched to a gene. The CDR3 spans 15 residues. DNA for the CDR3: TGCAGTGCTAGTCCGGGACAGGGGAGAGCTCAGCCCCAGCATTTT. It codes for CSASPGQGRAQPQHF.